This TCR beta chain was recorded in a study of read filtering for tumor transcriptome and immune sequencing (dated by TCRdb to about 2020). Background for the entire study: Of the patients in the cohort, approximately 17 were male and around 15 were female, and their mean age was about 69 years, with a range of about 47 to 80. Under revised international staging, about eight patients fell into R-ISS I, around 15 into R-ISS II and about 7 into R-ISS III. After DNase treatment, whole-transcriptome libraries were prepared with the TruSeq RNA Access Library Prep Kit. TCR-region mapped reads per sample ranged from about 4 to 10.27 million with IR-seq versus only about 75 to 1,400 with RNA-seq. Using the same bone marrow samples, the study compared TCR repertoires obtained by targeted immune repertoire sequencing with those obtained by bulk whole-transcriptome sequencing. As a main aim, a read-filtering strategy for immune repertoire data was addressed, with the specific question being whether clonotypes supported by a single read should be removed.

The table lists this clonotype with many counts. This receptor's antigen is unknown. Per-nucleotide qualities are absent, and no much larger clonotype sits a single base away. Per the germline V gene, SGHVS is the CDR1 and FNYEAQ is the CDR2. Trimming takes 1 base from V and 5 bases from J, and the germline ends sit 4 bases apart. The CDR3 spans 12 residues, from the cysteine through the phenylalanine. CDR3 DNA only is kept here, 36 bases in frame from base 1. Each patient had bone marrow sampled at the time of active disease. Ficoll-Hypaque density gradient centrifugation was used to isolate the bone marrow mononuclear cells. CD138-negative cells were obtained by negative selection after labeling with CD138 magnetic microbeads on a MACS separator, removing myeloma plasma cells. Purity of the isolated cells was checked by flow cytometry on an Attune NxT using CD138 antibodies. Total RNA was extracted with TRIzol reagent and quantified with a NanoDrop spectrophotometer. Paired RNA-seq and IR-seq were performed on each patient's CD138-negative bone marrow sample.

Broad study findings and their caveats: The sorted CD138-negative fraction was composed of a mixed bone marrow immune population rather than of purified T cells. Clonotypes were captured by IR-seq at much higher depth and more reliably than by RNA-seq, and smaller IR-seq throughput was sufficient for identification of most shared clonotypes. Removing single-read clonotypes increased the correlation between IR-seq and RNA-seq shared clonotype proportions. In IR-seq, single-read clonotypes were about four fifths of clonotypes but approximately 3.2% of total reads; in RNA-seq they were roughly 72% of clonotypes and 35% to 55% of reads.

TCR libraries were built from approximately 400 ng RNA with the Immunoverse kit, using molecular barcoded adaptors covering alpha/delta and beta/gamma chains. TCR library preparation used the same RNA that was used for transcriptome sequencing. Sequencing of the TCR libraries was done on an Illumina HiSeq 4000 with 2 x 150 cycles. The authors' analysis ran thus. MiXCR aligned TCR reads to human V, D, J and C references and assembled the aligned reads into CDR3 clonotypes, with quality filtering and error correction included. Clonotype counts and gene usage diversity were analyzed with the tcR package in R. For inspection of raw mapping reads, RNA-seq reads were mapped by STAR aligner version 2.5.3a onto GRCh37 of the human genome. To test how sequencing depth affected the clonotypes detected, IR-seq fastq files were randomly downsampled with Seqtk 1.3. The public reads were reanalyzed by TCRdb: fastp trimming at Q25, MiXCR alignment, in-frame beta chains only. CDR3 protein sequences are deduplicated, and each keeps its most common genes and DNA. TCRdb, rather than the study authors, made the V and J calls. Within this sample are about 46,000 distinct CDR3 sequences, with less than 20% of them counted one time only. 30% to 45% of the sample is held by the ten biggest clonotypes.

This clonotype was sampled from a donor at least 40 years old with multiple myeloma. This chain joins TRBV7-6 to TRBJ2-3; confidence is insufficient to name the D gene. Sequences were obtained from a population of CD138-negative cells sorted from bone marrow. What the cell subset or site label conveys for this sample: bone marrow mononuclear cells depleted of CD138+ plasma/myeloma cells by negative magnetic selection. The CDR3 protein is CASSLVGDTQYF. The DNA sequence reads TGTGCCAGCAGCTTAGTAGGAGATACGCAGTATTTT.